Each of the 7 T cell receptor beta chains below was sequenced from the same sample in a study of cytomegalovirus exposure and HLA in healthy donors. The PCR made use of 60 Vbeta and 13 Jbeta primers. Assay used: immunoSEQ multiplex PCR; TCRdb lists only in-frame clones, some missing. The sample yields around 200,000 clones, 79% seen once. Sequencing input: PBMCs. These receptors originate from a woman aged 18-29 years in good health and CMV-seronegative.

The CDR3 DNA reads TGTGCCAGCAGCTTAGTAGGGGGAAATACTGAAGCTTTCTTT. Translated, it gives CASSLVGGNTEAFF. V is TRBV11-1 and J is TRBJ1-1, with D possibly matching TRBD1 (6 bases). From germline, CDR1 is SGHAT and CDR2 FQDESV (reference sequence). V was shortened by 1 base and J by 5 bases, with 11 bases between the two germline ends. This CDR3 has 14 amino acids.

The rearrangement uses TRBV28 and TRBJ1-6; D is unclear. The CDR3 sequence is 17 residues long. Trimming left V 3 bases short and J 3 bases short, with 15 bases between. Germline assignment: CDR1 MDHEN and CDR2 SYDVKM. As DNA, the CDR3 is TGTGCCAGCAGTTTTCCGAAGTCTGGAGGCTATAATTCACCCCTCCACTTT. Amino acids: CASSFPKSGGYNSPLHF.

This clone appeared a few times. The rearrangement joins TRBV5-8 to TRBJ2-1; tentative D call: TRBD1 (5 bases). Germline lookup yields CDR1 SGHTS and CDR2 YDEGEE. The CDR3 spans 11 residues. V was clipped by 10 bases and J by 2 bases, with 7 bases between them. CDR3 region: CAGQAYNEQFF. CDR3 DNA: TGTGCCGGACAAGCCTACAATGAGCAGTTCTTC.

The rearrangement uses TRBV7-9 and TRBJ1-1; tentatively, D is TRBD1 (6 bases). There are 15 residues in the CDR3. Per the germline V gene, CDR1 is SEHNR and CDR2 is FQNEAQ (reference sequence). Trimming left V 5 bases short and J 4 bases short, with 17 bases between. CDR3 residues: CASSHPQGESTEAFF. CDR3 DNA: TGTGCCAGCAGCCACCCACAGGGTGAGAGCACTGAAGCTTTCTTT. Full variable domain (outside the CDR3, taken from reference TRBV7-9 and TRBJ1-1): DTGVSQNPRHKITKRGQNVTFRCDPISEHNRLYWYRQTLGQGPEFLTYFQNEAQLEKSRLLSDRFSAERPKGSFSTLEIQRTEQGDSAMYLCASSHPQGESTEAFFGQGTRLTVV.

The chain uses TRBV25-1 and TRBJ2-5, with 8 bases fitting TRBD1. This CDR3 has 16 residues. Losses at the gene ends were 6 bases for V and 4 bases for J; bases not matched to a gene: 13. Germline V lookup: CDR1 MGHDK, CDR2 SYGVNS. The DNA of the CDR3 is TGTGCCAGCAGGCCCCCAGGGACAGGATTTAGAGAGACCCAGTACTTC. Amino acid sequence: CASRPPGTGFRETQYF.

V gene TRBV28 combines with J gene TRBJ1-6, with a weak D call TRBD1 (5 bases). Germline CDR1 and CDR2: MDHEN and SYDVKM. The CDR3 is made up of 15 amino acids. Between the trimmed V and J ends, which lost 4 bases and 3 bases, there was a span of 10 bases. CDR3 in amino acids: CASSSQGLYNSPLHF. The CDR3 DNA is TGTGCCAGCAGTTCCCAGGGTCTCTATAATTCACCCCTCCACTTT. Together with reference TRBV28 and TRBJ1-6, the CDR3 gives the full variable domain: DVKVTQSSRYLVKRTGEKVFLECVQDMDHENMFWYRQDPGLGLRLIYFSYDVKMKEKGDIPEGYSVSREKKERFSLILESASTNQTSMYLCASSSQGLYNSPLHFGNGTRLTVT.

Written as DNA, the CDR3 is TGTGCCAGCAGTGGGCAGCGGGGGAGCTCCTACGAGCAGTACTTC. Its translation: CASSGQRGSSYEQYF. V usage is TRBV2 and J usage is TRBJ2-7; TRBD2 matches at 8 bases. CDR1 and CDR2 from the germline V gene are SNHLY and FYNNEI. The CDR3 contains 15 residues. Trimming cost V 4 bases and J 0 bases; bases outside gene matches: 5.